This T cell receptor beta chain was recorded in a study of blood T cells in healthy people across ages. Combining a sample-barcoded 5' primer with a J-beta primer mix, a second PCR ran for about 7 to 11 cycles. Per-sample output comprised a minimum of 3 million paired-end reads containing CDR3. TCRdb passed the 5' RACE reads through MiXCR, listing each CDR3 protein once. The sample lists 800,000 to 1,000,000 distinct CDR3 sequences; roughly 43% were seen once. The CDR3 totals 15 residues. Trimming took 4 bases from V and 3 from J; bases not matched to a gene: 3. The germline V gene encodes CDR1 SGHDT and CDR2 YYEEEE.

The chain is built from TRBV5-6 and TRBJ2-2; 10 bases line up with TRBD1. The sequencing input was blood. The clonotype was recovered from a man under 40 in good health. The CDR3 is CASSAGTGDTGELFF. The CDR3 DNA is TGTGCCAGCAGCGCCGGGACAGGGGACACCGGGGAGCTGTTTTTT. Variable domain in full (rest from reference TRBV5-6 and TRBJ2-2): DAGVTQSPTHLIKTRGQQVTLRCSPKSGHDTVSWYQQALGQGPQFIFQYYEEEERQRGNFPDRFSGHQFPNYSSELNVNALLLGDSALYLCASSAGTGDTGELFFGEGSRLTVL.